The present entry profiles one TCR beta chain with its context. Original data processing: Amplification with reference gene primers provided the estimates of nucleated cell counts. This table comes from immunoSEQ multiplex PCR, and its TCRdb copy is limited to in-frame clones, with some not included. D and trimming were read from the DNA, whereas the V and J calls and clone size are those reported in that table. The sample has some 150,000 clones, more than 80% seen once. These data originate in a study of blood T cell repertoires in COVID-19. Study context: COVID-19 samples collected from the United States, Italy and Spain covered acute and convalescent phases. Sample material is recorded as cDNA or gDNA derived from T cells, B-cell-depleted T cells, or PBMCs.

This CDR3 is built from 15 residues. CDR1 is LNHDA and CDR2 is SQIVND in the germline V gene (reference sequence). V was pared by 7 bases and J by 9 bases, with 22 bases between. The specimen was peripheral blood. The J gene is TRBJ2-1, the V gene TRBV19; D possibly corresponds to TRBD1 (5 bases). This TCR came from a woman aged 40 to 50 with acute or convalescent COVID-19. CDR3 protein: CASTPRGRVEAEQFF. CDR3 in DNA: TGTGCCAGTACCCCTAGGGGCAGGGTAGAGGCTGAGCAGTTCTTC.